Below, one T cell receptor (beta chain) is given with its context. Its antigen is currently unknown. The CDR3 is made up of 11 amino acids. From germline, CDR1 is LNHDA and CDR2 SQIVND (reference sequence). The V gene lost 8 bases and the J gene lost 8 bases, with 12 bases spanning the gap. Sequencing was performed with immunoSEQ multiplex PCR; in TCRdb, only in-frame clones are kept and a portion is missing. The repertoire includes about 60,000 clones, about 87% of them detected once, and over 1.3% sits in the top ten. The sample comes from a study of pediatric ulcerative colitis. Regarding the study as a whole: A couple of patients had blood samples with substantially reduced template counts. Acute severe colitis showed lower rectal diversity from clonal expansions. Compared with controls, ulcerative colitis showed greater blood-rectum clone sharing.

This TCR was sampled from a boy under 18 who was a control in a study of pediatric ulcerative colitis. The specimen sequenced was blood. This sequence joins TRBV19 and TRBJ1-2; D not certain. The CDR3 here is CASREVNGYTF. CDR3 sequence (DNA): TGTGCCAGTCGGGAAGTTAACGGCTACACCTTC.